The next 26 T cell receptor beta chains were all read from a single sample in a study of cytomegalovirus exposure and HLA in healthy donors. The PCR was carried out with 60 Vbeta primers and 13 Jbeta primers. Assay: immunoSEQ multiplex PCR; the TCRdb copy retains only in-frame clones and omits some. The repertoire holds about 130,000 clones, with 84% as singletons. The sequenced sample consisted of PBMCs. The receptors were gathered from a woman aged 18-29 years in good health and CMV-seropositive.

The rearrangement links TRBV7-6 to TRBJ2-5; TRBD2 agrees at 7 bases. J lost 4 bases, V lost 5 bases, and 7 bases had no gene match. Germline loops: CDR1 SGHVS, CDR2 FNYEAQ. The CDR3 is 14 amino acids. CDR3 DNA sequence: TGTGCCAGCAGCACACTAGCGCCGCCAGAGACCCAGTACTTC. Residues: CASSTLAPPETQYF. The full variable domain, rest sourced from reference TRBV7-6 and TRBJ2-5, is GAGVSQSPRYKVTKRGQDVALRCDPISGHVSLYWYRQALGQGPEFLTYFNYEAQQDKSGLPNDRFSAERPEGSISTLTIQRTEQRDSAMYRCASSTLAPPETQYFGPGTRLLVL.

This chain connects TRBV5-4 to TRBJ2-3; D remains ambiguous. Trimming shortened V by 7 bases and J by 2 bases, and 20 bases separated the two germline ends. CDR3 length equals 16 residues. Germline values: CDR1 SGHNT, CDR2 YYREEE (reference sequence). CDR3 DNA: TGTGCCAGCCGCCGGGTGATGGGTTCCCCCACAGATACGCAGTATTTT. It specifies CASRRVMGSPTDTQYF.

This CDR3 reads CASSETTPGGGEQFF. In DNA form, the CDR3 reads TGTGCCAGCAGTGAAACCACCCCCGGGGGAGGTGAGCAGTTCTTC. This chain connects TRBV6-1 to TRBJ2-1, with D tentatively TRBD2 (6 bases). The V end was cut by 2 bases, the J end by 9 bases, with 17 bases between. CDR1 is MNHNS and CDR2 is SASEGT in the germline V gene. The CDR3 is 15 amino acids.

This chain connects TRBV7-8 to TRBJ2-1; 7 bases map to TRBD2. V lost 3 bases and J lost 6; bases outside the gene matches: 2. Germline loops: CDR1 SGHVS, CDR2 FQNEAQ. The CDR3 is 13 residues long. The CDR3: CASSLRGSNEQFF. The CDR3 bases are TGTGCCAGCAGCTTGCGGGGGTCCAATGAGCAGTTCTTC.

The gene calls are TRBV6-5 and TRBJ1-4; D gene unclear. CDR3 length equals 12 residues. Trimming removed 7 bases at V and 5 bases at J, with 8 bases between. The germline CDR1 and CDR2 sequences are MNHEY and SVGAGI. Written as DNA, the CDR3 is TGTGCCAGCAAACAGCCAAATGAAAAACTGTTTTTT. Protein: CASKQPNEKLFF.

The rearrangement joins TRBV29-1 to TRBJ2-7; 7 bases are shared with TRBD1. Germline CDR1 SQVTM, CDR2 ANQGSEA. The ends lost 2 bases at V and 0 bases at J; junction bases unmatched: 7. The CDR3 totals 15 residues. CDR3 DNA: TGCAGCGTTGAACCCGCCGGGACAGACTCCTACGAGCAGTACTTC. It yields the protein CSVEPAGTDSYEQYF.

The rearrangement joins TRBV9 to TRBJ2-3, with D maybe TRBD2 (5 bases). Germline V gene lookup returns CDR1 SGDLS and CDR2 YYNGEE. Trimming left V 0 bases short and J 3 bases short, with 11 bases between. CDR3 length equals 15 residues. The CDR3 DNA is TGTGCCAGCAGCGTAGTCGGGGATCGGACAGATACGCAGTATTTT. Its translation: CASSVVGDRTDTQYF.

The chain couples TRBV27 to TRBJ1-6, with D uncertain. The CDR3 has 15 amino acids. The V end was cut by 2 bases, the J end by 7 bases, with 12 bases between. Germline V gene data show CDR1 as MNHEY and CDR2 as SMNVEV (reference sequence). CDR3 residues: CASSLGSAINSPLHF. The CDR3 bases are TGTGCCAGCAGTTTAGGTAGTGCGATAAATTCACCCCTCCACTTT.

V is TRBV5-4 and J is TRBJ2-5, with 7 positions matching TRBD2. CDR1 and CDR2 (germline): SGHNT, YYREEE (reference sequence). This CDR3 is 14 amino acids long. The V and J ends lost 8 bases and 1 base, in that order; junction bases with no gene match: 8. The CDR3 here is CASTASGAQETQYF. As DNA, the CDR3 is TGTGCCAGTACGGCAAGCGGGGCCCAAGAGACCCAGTACTTC.

This chain connects TRBV2 to TRBJ1-1, with D hard to call. The CDR3 runs 13 residues. Germline V gene lookup returns CDR1 SNHLY and CDR2 FYNNEI. Deletions cut 2 bases from V and 2 bases from J, with 6 bases between. CDR3 nucleotide sequence: TGTGCCAGCAGTGAACAGACAAACACTGAAGCTTTCTTT. Translation: CASSEQTNTEAFF.

The chain recombines TRBV11-2 with TRBJ2-7; 7 bases match TRBD2. This CDR3 is 15 amino acids long. J gave up 2 bases and V 1 base, and 5 bases lay outside the gene matches. Germline V gene data show CDR1 as SGHAT and CDR2 as FQNNGV. The CDR3 DNA is TGTGCCAGCAGCTTAGGCGGGGGAAATACCTACGAGCAGTACTTC. Protein sequence: CASSLGGGNTYEQYF.

The chain is built from TRBV14 and TRBJ2-5; 8 bases line up with TRBD1. This CDR3 has 16 residues. Germline assignment: CDR1 SGHDN and CDR2 FVKESK. V shed 11 bases, J shed 5 bases, and the junction held 19 bases outside the gene matches. CDR3 DNA: TGTGCCCCCAAGCCAAATCCGACAGGGGCTCGGGAGACCCAGTACTTC. Translated, it gives CAPKPNPTGARETQYF.

The chain joins TRBV4-2 to TRBJ1-4; 9 positions agree with TRBD1. The length of the CDR3 is 16 residues. With V trimmed by 3 bases and J by 0 bases, 2 bases remained unmatched. Looked up from germline, CDR1 is LGHNA and CDR2 is YNFKEQ. The CDR3 coding sequence is TGTGCCAGCAGCCATGGACAGGGGACAACTAATGAAAAACTGTTTTTT. It translates to CASSHGQGTTNEKLFF.

The chain is built from TRBV5-1 and TRBJ2-3; 7 bases agree with TRBD1. The CDR3 has 15 amino acids. V lost 4 bases to trimming and J lost 2 bases; unmatched junction nucleotides: 7. Germline lookup yields CDR1 SGHRS and CDR2 YFSETQ. The CDR3 DNA sequence: TGCGCCAGCAGCCTACGACAGGGAACCACAGATACGCAGTATTTT. It encodes CASSLRQGTTDTQYF.

The chain carries TRBV5-1 and TRBJ1-6; TRBD1 agrees at 9 bases. Germline V lookup: CDR1 SGHRS, CDR2 YFSETQ. With 4 bases clipped from V and 10 bases from J, the junction kept 9 bases outside the gene matches. This CDR3 has 15 residues. The CDR3 DNA is TGCGCCAGCAGCCTACAACAGGGGGCAGCATCACCCCTCCACTTT. It codes for CASSLQQGAASPLHF.

J is TRBJ1-1 and V is TRBV5-1; the match to TRBD1 covers 10 bases. From germline, CDR1 is SGHRS and CDR2 YFSETQ. The CDR3 consists of 16 residues. The J segment lost 3 bases and the V segment lost 0 bases, leaving 5 bases of the junction unmatched. The CDR3 region has the DNA TGCGCCAGCAGCTTGGTGGGACAGGGGAGGGACACTGAAGCTTTCTTT. It codes for CASSLVGQGRDTEAFF.

This sequence joins TRBV5-1 and TRBJ1-1; 11 bases are a match to TRBD1. The length of the CDR3 is 15 residues. Germline V gene data show CDR1 as SGHRS and CDR2 as YFSETQ. Unmatched junction bases numbered 6, after V lost 4 bases and J lost 4 bases. CDR3 DNA: TGCGCCAGCAGCCTCACAGGACAGGGGGCCACTGAAGCTTTCTTT. This translates into CASSLTGQGATEAFF.

This clone was observed once. This rearrangement joins TRBV6-1 to TRBJ1-1, with 8 bases matching TRBD1. V was clipped by 5 bases and J by 7 bases; unmatched bases: 9. Germline V gives CDR1 MNHNS, CDR2 SASEGT. The CDR3 runs 14 residues. The chain's CDR3 is CASSKGQEHGEAFF. The CDR3 bases are TGTGCCAGCAGTAAGGGACAGGAGCACGGTGAAGCTTTCTTT.

This sequence joins TRBV10-3 and TRBJ1-1; D is uncertain. Germline CDR1 reads ENHRY; CDR2 reads SYGVKD. Trimming removed 11 bases at V and 1 base at J, with 14 bases between. This CDR3 has 13 residues. The CDR3 DNA is TGTGCCGCCTCCACCCCGGGGAACACTGAAGCTTTCTTT. Translated, it gives CAASTPGNTEAFF.

The chain uses TRBV4-1 and TRBJ2-7; 13 bases are a match to TRBD2. The trim removed 1 base at V and 3 bases at J, leaving 12 bases unmatched. The CDR3 length is 19 residues. Germline lookup yields CDR1 MGHRA and CDR2 YSYEKL. The CDR3 region has the DNA TGCGCCAGCAGCCAAGTGCGCACTAGCGGGGGGGCGGCTAACTACGAGCAGTACTTC. Encoded protein: CASSQVRTSGGAANYEQYF.

This sequence joins TRBV6-1 and TRBJ1-5; 10 bases align to TRBD1. Germline assignment: CDR1 MNHNS and CDR2 SASEGT. The CDR3 totals 15 residues. With 6 bases clipped from V and 2 bases from J, the junction kept 4 bases outside the gene matches. The DNA for the CDR3 is TGTGCCAGCAGGGACAGGGGGGGAGGCAATCAGCCCCAGCATTTT. Amino acids: CASRDRGGGNQPQHF.

The chain couples TRBV19 to TRBJ2-3; 9 nucleotides agree with TRBD2. V lost 0 bases and J lost 0; bases outside the gene matches: 7. The CDR3 spans 18 residues. Germline assignment: CDR1 LNHDA and CDR2 SQIVND (reference sequence). The DNA of the CDR3 is TGTGCCAGTAGTATAGACCTCGGGACTAGCCCTAGCACAGATACGCAGTATTTT. It is translated as CASSIDLGTSPSTDTQYF.

The chain couples TRBV7-9 to TRBJ2-5; 12 bases agree with TRBD1. Germline CDR1 SEHNR, CDR2 FQNEAQ (reference sequence). The V and J ends lost 3 bases and 5 bases, in that order; junction bases with no gene match: 10. The CDR3 totals 17 residues. The CDR3 DNA follows: TGTGCCAGCAGCTTCTCACCGGGACAGGGGGCGTGGGAGACCCAGTACTTC. Translation gives CASSFSPGQGAWETQYF.

The chain links TRBV2 to TRBJ2-7; 9 bases fit TRBD1. The length of the CDR3 is 14 residues. The germline gives CDR1 SNHLY, CDR2 FYNNEI. V shed 7 bases and J 3 bases; nucleotides not matched to a gene: 7. The CDR3 reads CASTVTGGIYEQYF. The CDR3 DNA reads as TGTGCCAGCACCGTTACAGGGGGCATCTACGAGCAGTACTTC.

V is TRBV28 and J is TRBJ1-5; 7 nucleotides match TRBD1. Per the germline V gene, CDR1 is MDHEN and CDR2 is SYDVKM. Trimming cost V 1 base and J 6 bases; bases outside gene matches: 6. This CDR3 has 15 amino acids. CDR3 DNA: TGTGCCAGCAGTTTATACAGGGGTGAGATTCAGCCCCAGCATTTT. Residues: CASSLYRGEIQPQHF. The variable domain in full, completed from reference TRBV28 and TRBJ1-5, reads DVKVTQSSRYLVKRTGEKVFLECVQDMDHENMFWYRQDPGLGLRLIYFSYDVKMKEKGDIPEGYSVSREKKERFSLILESASTNQTSMYLCASSLYRGEIQPQHFGDGTRLSIL.

This clone has a handful of counts. CDR3 in DNA: TGCGCCAGCAGCGCCGGGTCAAACAATGGAAACACCATATATTTT. This codes for CASSAGSNNGNTIYF. The chain combines TRBV10-1 with TRBJ1-3; D remains unclear. The CDR3 is 15 residues long. Germline CDR1 WNHNN, CDR2 SYGVQD (reference sequence). V dropped 6 bases and J dropped 3 bases, with 15 bases sitting between them.